One sample yielded the 15 T cell receptor beta chains listed below, sequenced in a study of identifying expanded T cells in peripheral blood. The method was immunoSEQ multiplex PCR; TCRdb's version includes in-frame clones alone and lacks a portion of them. This sample has 70,000 to 95,000 clones, with roughly 90% found just once. The sequencing input was blood. These receptor sequences come from a person between 18 and 69 years old in good health.

The chain combines TRBV9 with TRBJ1-1, with D possibly being TRBD1 (6 bases). The CDR3 is made up of 14 amino acids. Germline-derived CDR1 and CDR2 are SGDLS and YYNGEE. V was shortened by 4 bases and J by 2 bases, with 12 bases between the two germline ends. The CDR3 sequence: CASSPPDSNTEAFF. The DNA of the CDR3 is TGTGCCAGCAGCCCCCCGGACAGCAACACTGAAGCTTTCTTT.

The chain couples TRBV28 to TRBJ2-5; 8 nucleotides line up with TRBD1. V dropped 4 bases and J dropped 2; count of bases not matched to a gene: 6. This CDR3 comprises 15 residues. Germline loops: CDR1 MDHEN, CDR2 SYDVKM. The CDR3: CASSYGQGLQETQYF. The CDR3 DNA sequence: TGTGCCAGCAGTTACGGACAGGGTCTACAAGAGACCCAGTACTTC.

The sample holds one count of this clone. The chain has TRBV19 and TRBJ2-2; 7 nucleotides agree with TRBD1. Unmatched junction bases numbered 9, after V lost 7 bases and J lost 4 bases. CDR1 is LNHDA and CDR2 is SQIVND in the germline V gene (reference sequence). The CDR3 spans 15 residues. CDR3 DNA sequence: TGTGCCAGTAATCCCCGGGACAGACCCACCGGGGAGCTGTTTTTT. This encodes CASNPRDRPTGELFF.

The chain has TRBV10-3 and TRBJ2-1; D possibly corresponds to TRBD2 (5 bases). The germline gives CDR1 ENHRY, CDR2 SYGVKD. This CDR3 contains 13 residues. V was pared by 7 bases and J by 6 bases, with 13 bases between. CDR3 region: CAITGVGLNEQFF. The CDR3 DNA reads TGTGCCATCACCGGGGTTGGACTCAATGAGCAGTTCTTC.

The rearrangement joins TRBV5-4 to TRBJ2-3, with D maybe TRBD1 (5 bases). The CDR3 contains 14 residues. Germline lookup yields CDR1 SGHNT and CDR2 YYREEE (reference sequence). The ends were cut back, 3 bases at V and 0 bases at J, with 8 bases in the middle. In DNA, the CDR3 is TGTGCCAGCAGCTCCCAGGGTAGCACAGATACGCAGTATTTT. Protein product: CASSSQGSTDTQYF.

CDR3 DNA: TGCAGCGTTGGAAGTAGCGGGGGGGGTACAGATACGCAGTATTTT. It encodes CSVGSSGGGTDTQYF. The rearrangement uses TRBV29-1 and TRBJ2-3; 11 bases line up with TRBD2. Trimming cost V 4 bases and J 3 bases; bases outside gene matches: 6. The length of the CDR3 is 15 residues. Germline CDR1 and CDR2: SQVTM and ANQGSEA.

The V and J genes are TRBV7-2 and TRBJ2-2; perhaps TRBD2 as D (5 bases). This CDR3 has 14 residues. The germline V and J ends were trimmed by 1 base and 5 bases, with 8 bases remaining between them. CDR1 and CDR2 from the germline V gene are SGHTA and FQGNSA. The CDR3 coding sequence is TGTGCCAGCAGCTTAGAAGCGGCGACCGGGGAGCTGTTTTTT. It encodes CASSLEAATGELFF.

The genes are TRBV4-1 and TRBJ2-3; 12 bases are a match to TRBD2. CDR1 and CDR2 from the germline V gene are MGHRA and YSYEKL. This CDR3 comprises 19 residues. The V gene end was trimmed by 0 bases and the J gene end by 6 bases; junction bases not matched to a gene: 13. In DNA form, the CDR3 reads TGCGCCAGCAGCCAAGAAGGTCTAGCGGGAGGGGATTTCGGGGATACGCAGTATTTT. It specifies CASSQEGLAGGDFGDTQYF.

This clone was recorded a few times. V gene TRBV7-9 combines with J gene TRBJ2-2, with 7 nucleotides matching TRBD2. Trimming took 2 bases from V and 5 from J; bases not matched to a gene: 8. Germline V gene lookup returns CDR1 SEHNR and CDR2 FQNEAQ (reference sequence). The CDR3 sequence is 16 residues long. The DNA for the CDR3 is TGTGCCAGCAGCTTAACCGTCGGGCGGGGGACCGGGGAGCTGTTTTTT. Translating it yields CASSLTVGRGTGELFF.

V is TRBV19 and J is TRBJ2-3; 9 bases line up with TRBD1. Germline V gives CDR1 LNHDA, CDR2 SQIVND (reference sequence). This CDR3 spans 16 amino acids. The V segment lost 6 bases and the J segment 3 bases; nucleotides outside the gene matches: 10. CDR3 DNA sequence: TGTGCCAGTAGCCCTCCCCCCGGACAGGGGACAGATACGCAGTATTTT. Protein: CASSPPPGQGTDTQYF. The variable domain in full, with the rest retrieved from reference TRBV19 and TRBJ2-3, is DGGITQSPKYLFRKEGQNVTLSCEQNLNHDAMYWYRQDPGQGLRLIYYSQIVNDFQKGDIAEGYSVSREKKESFPLTVTSAQKNPTAFYLCASSPPPGQGTDTQYFGPGTRLTVL.

The chain is built from TRBV30 and TRBJ2-1, with unresolved D. Germline V gene sequence: CDR1 GTSNPN, CDR2 SVGIG (reference sequence). CDR3 length: 12 residues. V lost 3 bases to trimming and J lost 10 bases, with 13 bases between them. The CDR3 loop reads CAWSPGGVEQFF. CDR3 in DNA: TGTGCCTGGAGCCCCGGTGGAGTGGAGCAGTTCTTC.

The chain combines TRBV5-1 with TRBJ2-5; tentative D call: TRBD2 (6 bases). With 0 bases removed from V and 9 bases from J, the gap between germline ends came to 18 bases. This CDR3 has 15 amino acids. CDR1 is SGHRS, CDR2 YFSETQ, per germline. The CDR3 loop is CASSLGDGASGAQYF. CDR3 coding DNA: TGCGCCAGCAGCTTGGGAGACGGGGCTTCGGGGGCCCAGTACTTC.

V and J are TRBV6-4 and TRBJ2-7; TRBD1 is a possible D gene (5 bases). The germline V gene has CDR1 MRHNA and CDR2 SNTAGT. V lost 7 bases, J lost 1 base, and 11 bases lay in between. CDR3 length equals 13 residues. CDR3 sequence: CASITRASYEQYF. The CDR3 region has the DNA TGTGCCAGCATTACCAGGGCTTCCTACGAGCAGTACTTC.

The J gene is TRBJ2-7, the V gene TRBV28; no reliable D call. The CDR3 spans 12 residues. V lost 7 bases to trimming and J lost 3 bases, with 10 bases between them. Per germline, CDR1 MDHEN and CDR2 SYDVKM. CDR3 sequence reads: CASTDLSYEQYF. CDR3 DNA sequence: TGTGCCAGCACTGACCTAAGCTACGAGCAGTACTTC.

The chain carries TRBV5-5 and TRBJ1-1; D is unresolved. V was trimmed by 0 bases and J by 4 bases, leaving 13 bases between them. Germline loops: CDR1 SGHKS, CDR2 YYEKEE (reference sequence). This CDR3 has 15 amino acids. CDR3 sequence reads: CASSLDPFKGTEAFF. CDR3 DNA: TGTGCCAGCAGCTTGGATCCATTTAAGGGCACTGAAGCTTTCTTT.